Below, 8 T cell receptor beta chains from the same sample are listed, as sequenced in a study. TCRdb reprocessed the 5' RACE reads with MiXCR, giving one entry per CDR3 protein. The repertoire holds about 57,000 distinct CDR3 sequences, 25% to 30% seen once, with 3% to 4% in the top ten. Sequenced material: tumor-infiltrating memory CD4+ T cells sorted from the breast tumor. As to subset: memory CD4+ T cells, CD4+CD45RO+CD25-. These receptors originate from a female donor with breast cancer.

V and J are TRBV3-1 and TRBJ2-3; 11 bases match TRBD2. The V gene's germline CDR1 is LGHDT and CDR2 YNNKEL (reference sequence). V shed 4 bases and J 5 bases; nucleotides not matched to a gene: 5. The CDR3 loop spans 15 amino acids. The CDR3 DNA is TGTGCCAGCAGCCTCCTAGCGGGAGGAGGAGATACGCAGTATTTT. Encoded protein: CASSLLAGGGDTQYF.

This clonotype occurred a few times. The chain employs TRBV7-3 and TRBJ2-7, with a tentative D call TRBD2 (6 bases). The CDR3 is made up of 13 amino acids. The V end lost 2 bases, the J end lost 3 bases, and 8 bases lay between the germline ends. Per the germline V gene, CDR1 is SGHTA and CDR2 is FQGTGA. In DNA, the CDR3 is TGTGCCAGCAGCTTATTGGGAGGCTACGAGCAGTACTTC. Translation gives CASSLLGGYEQYF. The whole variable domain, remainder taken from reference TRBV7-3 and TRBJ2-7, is GAGVSQTPSNKVTEKGKYVELRCDPISGHTALYWYRQSLGQGPEFLIYFQGTGAADDSGLPNDRFFAVRPEGSVSTLKIQRTERGDSAVYLCASSLLGGYEQYFGPGTRLTVT.

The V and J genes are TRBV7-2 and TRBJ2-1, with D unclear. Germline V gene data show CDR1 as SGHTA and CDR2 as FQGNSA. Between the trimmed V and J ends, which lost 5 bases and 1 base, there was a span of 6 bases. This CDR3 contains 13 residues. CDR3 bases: TGTGCCAGCAGCCGAAGGTCCTACAATGAGCAGTTCTTC. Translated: CASSRRSYNEQFF.

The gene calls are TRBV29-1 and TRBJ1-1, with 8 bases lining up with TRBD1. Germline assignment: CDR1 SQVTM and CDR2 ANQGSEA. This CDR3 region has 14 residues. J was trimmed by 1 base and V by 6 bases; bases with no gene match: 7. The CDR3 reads CSVAGGASNTEAFF. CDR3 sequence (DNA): TGCAGCGTGGCAGGGGGCGCGTCGAACACTGAAGCTTTCTTT.

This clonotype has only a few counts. This CDR3 reads CASSLGGASGFDNEQFF. Here the CDR3 DNA reads TGCGCCAGCAGCTTGGGGGGCGCTAGCGGGTTTGACAATGAGCAGTTCTTC. The chain joins TRBV5-1 to TRBJ2-1; TRBD2 matches at 8 bases. Trimming at V came to 0 bases and at J to 5 bases, leaving 10 bases not matched to a gene. This CDR3 has 17 residues. The V gene's germline CDR1 is SGHRS and CDR2 YFSETQ. The full variable domain, its missing parts supplied by reference TRBV5-1 and TRBJ2-1, is KAGVTQTPRYLIKTRGQQVTLSCSPISGHRSVSWYQQTPGQGLQFLFEYFSETQRNKGNFPGRFSGRQFSNSRSEMNVSTLELGDSALYLCASSLGGASGFDNEQFFGPGTRLTVL.

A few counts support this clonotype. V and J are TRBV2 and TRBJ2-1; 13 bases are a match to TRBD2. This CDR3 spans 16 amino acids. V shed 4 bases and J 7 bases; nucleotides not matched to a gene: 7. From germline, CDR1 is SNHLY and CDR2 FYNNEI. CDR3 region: CASSGGLAGNLNEQFF. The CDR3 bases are TGTGCCAGCAGTGGGGGACTAGCGGGAAATCTAAATGAGCAGTTCTTC.

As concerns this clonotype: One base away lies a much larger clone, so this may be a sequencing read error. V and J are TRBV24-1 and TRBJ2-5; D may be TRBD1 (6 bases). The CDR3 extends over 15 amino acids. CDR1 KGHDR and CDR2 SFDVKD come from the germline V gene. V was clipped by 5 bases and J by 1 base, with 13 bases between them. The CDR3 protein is CATSARTALQETQYF. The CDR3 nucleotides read TGTGCCACCAGTGCCAGGACAGCGCTCCAAGAGACCCAGTACTTC.

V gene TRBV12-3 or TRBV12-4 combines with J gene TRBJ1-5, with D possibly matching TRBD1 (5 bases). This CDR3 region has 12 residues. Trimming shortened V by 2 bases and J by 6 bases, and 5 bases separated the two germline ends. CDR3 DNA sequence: TGTGCCAGCAGTTTACAGGGTCAGCCCCAGCATTTT. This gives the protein CASSLQGQPQHF.